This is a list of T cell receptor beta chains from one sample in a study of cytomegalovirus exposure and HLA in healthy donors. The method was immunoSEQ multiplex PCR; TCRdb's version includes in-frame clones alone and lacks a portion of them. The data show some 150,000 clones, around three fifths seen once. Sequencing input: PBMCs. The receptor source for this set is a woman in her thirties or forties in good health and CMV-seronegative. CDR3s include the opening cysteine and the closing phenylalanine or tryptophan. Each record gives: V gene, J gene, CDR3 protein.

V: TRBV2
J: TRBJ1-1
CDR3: CASSGGRGNTEAFF

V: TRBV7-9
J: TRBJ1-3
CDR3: CASSLGQTRGNTIYF

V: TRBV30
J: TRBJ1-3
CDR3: CAWRVHRYTIYF

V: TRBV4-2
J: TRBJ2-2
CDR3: CASTSTSLVDPGELFF

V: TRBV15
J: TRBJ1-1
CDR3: CATSRGGLNTEAFF

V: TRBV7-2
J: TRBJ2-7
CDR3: CASSLNSVAEQYF

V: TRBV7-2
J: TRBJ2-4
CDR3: CASSPNRANIQYF

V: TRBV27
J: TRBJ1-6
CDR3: CASRPLGSYNSPLHF

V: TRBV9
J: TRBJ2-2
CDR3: CASSVGGGNTGELFF

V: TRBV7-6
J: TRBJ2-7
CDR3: CASSLADRGYEQYF

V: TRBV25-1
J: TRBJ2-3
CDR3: CASRRGGTDTQYF

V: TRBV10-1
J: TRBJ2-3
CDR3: CASSESKGGGTQYF

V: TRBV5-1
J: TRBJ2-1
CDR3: CASSWGQGGYNEQFF

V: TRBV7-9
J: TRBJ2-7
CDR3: CASSSRDYEQYF

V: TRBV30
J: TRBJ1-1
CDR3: CACTGGLNTEAFF

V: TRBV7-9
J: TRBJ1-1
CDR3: CASSRTGNTEAFF

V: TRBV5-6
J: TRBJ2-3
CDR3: CASSLVGVGADTQYF

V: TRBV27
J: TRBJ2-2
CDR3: CASKKGDPGELFF

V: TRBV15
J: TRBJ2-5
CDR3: CATSWRGREETQYF

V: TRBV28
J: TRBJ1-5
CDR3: CASSSGTGVSNQPQHF

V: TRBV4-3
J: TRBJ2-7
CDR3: CASSQGTGGLKQYF

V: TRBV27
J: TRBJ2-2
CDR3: CASSPTRDSTGELFF

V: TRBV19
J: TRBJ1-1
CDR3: CASRGRESRTEAFF

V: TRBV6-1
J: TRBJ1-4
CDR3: CASATGVVEKLFF

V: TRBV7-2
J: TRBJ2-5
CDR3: CASSLVGTSGKETQYF

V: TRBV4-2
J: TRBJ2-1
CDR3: CASSQDTLTSGGSYEQFF

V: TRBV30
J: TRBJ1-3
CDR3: CAWGRVTGRGNTIYF